This T cell receptor beta chain was sequenced in a study of early T cells in non-severe SARS-CoV-2 infection. Germline CDR1 is SGHTA and CDR2 is FQGTGA. J gave up 7 bases and V 4 bases, and 5 bases lay outside the gene matches. The CDR3 has 13 amino acids. Unique molecular identifiers tagged individual cDNA molecules. MiXCR was run by TCRdb on the 5' RACE reads, yielding one entry per CDR3 protein. This table holds roughly 60,000 distinct CDR3 sequences, roughly 13% found once. There are a few counts of this clonotype. The gene calls are TRBV7-3 and TRBJ1-1, with 8 bases fitting TRBD1. The sample comprised whole blood. This sequence originates from an adult who was a healthcare worker with PCR-confirmed SARS-CoV-2 infection or an uninfected control (not recorded which). This CDR3 is CASSSRQGHEAFF. The CDR3 DNA reads TGTGCCAGCAGCTCACGACAGGGGCATGAAGCTTTCTTT.